This TCR beta chain stems from a study of T cells in Graves' hyperthyroidism and ophthalmopathy (dated by TCRdb to about 2019). Background for the entire study: Peripheral blood samples were taken at the time of initial diagnosis, prior to any treatment. Following sampling, methimazole starting at 30 mg daily was given to hyperthyroidism patients, and high-dose intravenous methylprednisolone was given to ophthalmopathy patients. Whether ophthalmopathy could be predicted prospectively was tested in an independent validation cohort made up of approximately 19 hyperthyroidism patients plus 17 patients who later progressed to ophthalmopathy. The paper reports TCR Vbeta CDR3 sequencing of over 130 peripheral blood samples: over 40 ophthalmopathy, fewer than 80 hyperthyroidism and around 17 progressor patients. The study also compared thyroid tissue and blood T-cell repertoires from a handful of Graves' hyperthyroidism patients. For training and testing, the 110 or so patients in the discovery cohort were randomly divided in a 7:3 ratio. A discovery cohort of around 98 patients, approximately 44 with Graves' ophthalmopathy and about 58 with stable Graves' hyperthyroidism, was used to find distinguishing TCR V-J signatures. Summary of the overall study and its limitations: Most expanded thyroid clonotypes (frequency above 0.001) were also detected in blood, a finding suggesting that blood repertoires may reflect thyroid immune responses. In validation, the model predicted progression to ophthalmopathy with approximately 69% sensitivity and 72% to 85% specificity, a median of about six months before onset. In cross-validation, a model built on a 13 V-J signature told ophthalmopathy apart from stable hyperthyroidism with 87.88% sensitivity and around 83% specificity, and in testing the same model reached 80%/75%. No statistical method was used to fix the sample size in advance, and group allocation was not hidden from the investigators.

The sample holds many counts of this clonotype. The antigen this receptor binds is unknown. The sample holds no much larger clone one base away, and base qualities are not on file. The germline V end is reduced by 2 bases and the J end by 4 bases; junction bases left unmatched: 9. CDR1 and CDR2, looked up from the germline V gene, are SGHTA and FQGTGA. The CDR3, from cysteine to phenylalanine, totals 16 residues. The entry retains the CDR3 DNA only, 48 bases that are in frame from base 1. Moderately to severely active disease, a Clinical Activity Score of at least 3, a NOSPECS grade of at least 4, and a duration under 3 months were present in ophthalmopathy patients. The study excluded patients with uncontrolled infections, other autoimmune diseases, pregnancy or lactation. Diagnoses were based on clinical symptoms, serum thyroxine and TRAb, thyroid ultrasound and orbital computed tomography. PBMCs were separated from roughly 9.6 ml of fresh peripheral blood using Ficoll-Paque density gradient centrifugation. Total RNA was extracted with Trizol reagent, and quality was checked on an Agilent 2100 Bioanalyzer.

The TCR beta CDR3 regions were amplified from the RNA transcripts. For the first round of RT-PCR on the TCR CDR3, the HTBI primer set was used together with the Qiagen OneStep RT-PCR kit. The libraries were constructed in a second round of multiplex PCR and then size-selected and purified. Libraries were sequenced paired-end with 100 bp reads on an Illumina HiSeq2000. The source study handled its data this way. SOAPnuke was used to process the raw data, with reads discarded if the reads contained adapters or uncalled bases, had a mean Phred below 15, or lacked an exact constant-primer or identifier match. High-quality paired reads were merged with COPE v1.2.5, and unique nucleotide sequences were defined as clonotypes. MiTCR v1.1 was used to align clonotypes to the IMGT TRBV, TRBD and TRBJ reference segments. Analysis was restricted to V-J combinations with a frequency above 0.0001, which covered 99% to 99.2% of repertoires. A TCS score was defined as the ratio of F50 (clonal expansion) to E x V (chaos), with BLOSUM62-based TCRdist applied between CDR3 peptides within each V-J. Welch's t-statistics and random forest reduced fewer than 550 V-J features to about 13, which were used in a naive Bayes classifier (R e1071). The public reads were reprocessed in TCRdb via fastp at Q25 and MiXCR, keeping in-frame beta chains. Rows with a matching CDR3 protein are joined into one entry that keeps the most common DNA and genes. The V and J calls and clone size come from TCRdb's table, not from the authors' own analysis. The sample table shows around 600,000 distinct CDR3 sequences, and 14% are seen once. The ten biggest clones cover around 7% of the sample.

The sequenced sample consisted of blood. The sequence was collected from a woman aged 18-30 years with Graves' ophthalmopathy. This chain joins TRBV7-3 to TRBJ2-3; TRBD2 lines up with 7 middle nucleotides. The CDR3 sequence is CASSLRGRARPDTQYF. The DNA is TGTGCCAGCAGCTTACGTGGGAGGGCCAGGCCAGATACGCAGTATTTT.